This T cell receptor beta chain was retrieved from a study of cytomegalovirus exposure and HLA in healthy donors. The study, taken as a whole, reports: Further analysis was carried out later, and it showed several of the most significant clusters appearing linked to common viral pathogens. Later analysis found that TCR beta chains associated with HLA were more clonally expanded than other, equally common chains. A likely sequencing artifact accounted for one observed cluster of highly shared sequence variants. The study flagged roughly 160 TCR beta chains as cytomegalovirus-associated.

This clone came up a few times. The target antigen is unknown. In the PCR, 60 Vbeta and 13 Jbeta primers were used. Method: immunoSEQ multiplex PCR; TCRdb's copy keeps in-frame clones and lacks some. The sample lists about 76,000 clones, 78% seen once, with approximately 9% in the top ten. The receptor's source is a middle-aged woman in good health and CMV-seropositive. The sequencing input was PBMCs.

The chain's CDR3 is CSNKNAAYEQYF. The CDR3 DNA reads TGTTCCAACAAAAACGCGGCATACGAGCAGTACTTC. J is TRBJ2-7 and V is TRBV6-5, with D unresolved. The germline V gene has CDR1 MNHEY and CDR2 SVGAGI. CDR3 size: 12 residues.